Listed below are T cell receptor beta chains from one sample, sequenced in a study of response to subunit inactivated influenza vaccine. Each CDR3 protein is one row after TCRdb ran MiXCR on the RT-PCR reads. The data hold over 750,000 distinct CDR3 sequences, with about 20% observed a single time. Sequences were derived from PBMCs from blood, sampled approximately 5 days after vaccination. Receptor source: a man aged 50 or older who received an inactivated influenza vaccine. Each CDR3 is given with its conserved first and last residue. The D gene is left open where the match is weak. Where a row states a size, it is once, few, many or the class of an expanded clone; other rows omit it.

CDR3 DNA,CDR3 protein,CDR3 length,clone size,J gene,V gene,D gene
TGCGCCAGCAGCCAAGCCTTTTTCCGCCCCTCTGGGGCCAACGTCCTGACTTTC,CASSQAFFRPSGANVLTF,18,NA,TRBJ2-6,TRBV4-3,NA
TGCGCCAGCAGCTTCGGGGGATCCTACAATGAGCAGTTCTTC,CASSFGGSYNEQFF,14,many,TRBJ2-1,TRBV12-3/TRBV12-4,NA
TGCAGCGTAGCTAGCGGGAGAACAAGTGAGCAGTTCTTC,CSVASGRTSEQFF,13,NA,TRBJ2-1,TRBV29-1,TRBD2
TGTGCCATCAGTAAGACAGGGAGGGATGAGCAGTTCTTC,CAISKTGRDEQFF,13,few,TRBJ2-1,TRBV10-3,NA
TGTGCCAGCAGCATCGGAACCGGGGAGCTGTTTTTT,CASSIGTGELFF,12,NA,TRBJ2-2,TRBV7-2,NA
TGCGCCAGCAGCCAAGGACAGGTGGGGCAGCCCCAGCATTTT,CASSQGQVGQPQHF,14,NA,TRBJ1-5,TRBV4-3,NA
TGCAGCGTTGGCTTAGGGCCCAACTATGGCTACACCTTC,CSVGLGPNYGYTF,13,many,TRBJ1-2,TRBV29-1,NA
TGTGCCAGTACAACAGGGGAGGTTTCCGGGGAGCTGTTTTTT,CASTTGEVSGELFF,14,few,TRBJ2-2,TRBV6-1,NA
TGTGCCAGCTCACCAACCCAGGGGCTAGCGGGTGGTAGCTCCTACAATGAGCAGTTCTTC,CASSPTQGLAGGSSYNEQFF,20,few,TRBJ2-1,TRBV18,TRBD2
TGTGCCATCAGTGAGTCGGGTGCCGGAGCGGAGAATGAGCAGTTCTTC,CAISESGAGAENEQFF,16,few,TRBJ2-1,TRBV10-3,NA
TGTGCCTGGAGTGGGCTAGCGGCCACCGGGGAGCTGTTTTTT,CAWSGLAATGELFF,14,few,TRBJ2-2,TRBV30,TRBD2
TGTGCCAGCAGCTTAGCAGGTCGTTTTCTAGCCAAAAACATTCAGTACTTC,CASSLAGRFLAKNIQYF,17,NA,TRBJ2-4,TRBV7-2,NA
TGTGCCATCAGTGAGACCCCAGACAGGGGCCCCCGGGATACGCAGTATTTT,CAISETPDRGPRDTQYF,17,NA,TRBJ2-3,TRBV10-3,TRBD1
TGCAGTGCCTCCCCCGGACCAAGCTCCTGCGAGCAGTACTTC,CSASPGPSSCEQYF,14,NA,TRBJ2-7,TRBV20-1,NA
TGCAGTGCTACCCTCAGGCCTGGGCAGTACTTC,CSATLRPGQYF,11,few,TRBJ2-7,TRBV20-1,NA
TGTGCCAGCAGTTACTCGGCAGGCCCAAGCTCTGGAAACACCATATATTTT,CASSYSAGPSSGNTIYF,17,NA,TRBJ1-3,TRBV6-5,NA
TGTGCCAGCAGCGGGGGCGGAGGCTCCTACAATGAGCAGTTCTTC,CASSGGGGSYNEQFF,15,NA,TRBJ2-1,TRBV6-2/TRBV6-3,NA
TGTGCCAGCAGCTTTTCGGACTCCCGATTTGACAATGAGCAGTTCTTC,CASSFSDSRFDNEQFF,16,few,TRBJ2-1,TRBV5-5,NA
TGCGCCAGCAGCCAAGCTTTGAGTGAGACAGGCTCCTACGAGCAGTACTTC,CASSQALSETGSYEQYF,17,NA,TRBJ2-7,TRBV4-3,NA
TGTGCCAGCAGACCCGACAGGGGATTTAGAAATCAGCCCCAGCATTTT,CASRPDRGFRNQPQHF,16,NA,TRBJ1-5,TRBV6-2/TRBV6-3,TRBD1